Listed below are T cell receptor beta chains from one sample, sequenced in a study of blood T cell repertoires in COVID-19. Clones were sequenced by immunoSEQ multiplex PCR, and TCRdb holds only the in-frame ones, with some missing. The sample shows roughly 400,000 clones, 80% to 90% of them seen only once. Sequenced sample: PBMCs or T cells enriched from blood (not recorded which). The receptors were gathered from a man younger than 40 who had recovered from COVID-19. CDR3s include the opening cysteine and the closing phenylalanine or tryptophan. Not every row has a clone size; where given, it reads once, few, many or a size class.

J gene,clone size,V gene,CDR3 protein
TRBJ1-1,NA,TRBV2,CASRGQLNTEAFF
TRBJ2-2,once,TRBV18,CASSPLRGDTNTGELFF
TRBJ2-1,NA,TRBV29-1,CSVLTTTSGRNEQFF
TRBJ1-2,NA,TRBV3-1/TRBV3-2,CASSQRQGSGYTF
TRBJ2-7,once,TRBV2,CASRTSGYYEQYF
TRBJ1-4,NA,TRBV6-5,CASRGTANEKLFF
TRBJ1-2,NA,TRBV5-1,CASSPSTGNNYGYTF
TRBJ1-2,NA,TRBV20-1,CSASLWLKGLGDYGYTF
TRBJ1-2,NA,TRBV28,CASSLGQGEIGGYTF
TRBJ2-2,NA,TRBV5-1,CASNPSGSSGELFF
TRBJ2-7,NA,TRBV25-1,CASSEWLAATYEQYF
TRBJ1-2,NA,TRBV28,CASSLRPGTGNGYTF
TRBJ2-1,NA,TRBV6-5,CASSSTVNNEQFF
TRBJ1-2,NA,TRBV7-9,CASSLARGYTF
TRBJ2-7,NA,TRBV7-3,CASSLDLAYEQYF
TRBJ2-1,NA,TRBV5-1,CASSPRGKRIYNEQFF
TRBJ2-7,NA,TRBV27,CASSSSGSRSYEQYF
TRBJ1-1,few,TRBV19,CASTMGRFTEAFF
TRBJ2-1,NA,TRBV6-4,CASRPRGAGEQFF
TRBJ2-7,once,TRBV9,CASSVVGTSDDEQYF